These 23 T cell receptor beta chains originate from one sample sequenced in a study of response to subunit inactivated influenza vaccine (dated by TCRdb to between 2017 and 2018). The time point tag for this specimen amounts to: around 42 days after influenza vaccine administration. Receptors were amplified or captured by RT-PCR. Data came from an Illumina HiSeq 2500. In-frame beta chains were kept once TCRdb had trimmed the public reads at Q25 with fastp and called clones with MiXCR. Identical CDR3 protein sequences are pooled into one entry, listed with their most common genes and DNA. This sample comprises about half a million distinct CDR3 sequences, roughly 9.7% of them detected only once. The top ten hold approximately 12% of the sample. Material: PBMCs from blood, obtained 35 to 45 days after vaccination. These receptors were collected from a man in his forties or fifties who received an inactivated influenza vaccine. Donor details come from another sample of the same person, matched by shared clones.

This clonotype was detected only once. It may be a read error: a sequence one base away is much more abundant. This chain links TRBV27 with TRBJ2-1; D gene ambiguous. With 6 bases removed from V and 0 bases from J, the gap between germline ends came to 12 bases. The CDR3 has 15 residues. Germline V gene sequence: CDR1 MNHEY, CDR2 SMNVEV (reference sequence). The CDR3 here is CASSVFYSSYNEQFF. The CDR3 nucleotides are TGTGCCAGCAGCGTTTTCTACTCCTCCTACAATGAGCAGTTCTTC.

V gene TRBV10-1 combines with J gene TRBJ2-1; D may match TRBD1 or TRBD2 (6 bases each). V was cut by 1 base and J by 1 base, with 23 bases left in between. Germline CDR1 WNHNN, CDR2 SYGVQD (reference sequence). The CDR3 runs 20 residues. The CDR3 coding sequence is TGCGCCAGCAGTGAGTTGGGGGGCGGACTTCAGGCGGGGTCCTACAATGAGCAGTTCTTC. It is translated as CASSELGGGLQAGSYNEQFF.

The rearrangement joins TRBV5-1 to TRBJ1-6; a weak D match, TRBD1 (5 bases). Trimming cost V 0 bases and J 5 bases, with 9 bases left between them. The CDR3 spans 15 residues. The germline V gene has CDR1 SGHRS and CDR2 YFSETQ. Written as DNA, the CDR3 is TGCGCCAGCAGCTTGGGACAGACGAATAATTCACCCCTCCACTTT. This sequence encodes CASSLGQTNNSPLHF.

This clonotype showed up just a few times. V is TRBV7-9 and J is TRBJ2-1, with 11 bases identical to TRBD2. The V and J ends lost 3 bases and 5 bases, in that order; junction bases with no gene match: 9. The V gene's germline CDR1 is SEHNR and CDR2 FQNEAQ (reference sequence). This CDR3 comprises 17 residues. This CDR3 is CASSFFPGTSGHNEQFF. The CDR3 DNA sequence: TGTGCCAGCAGCTTTTTCCCCGGGACTAGCGGACACAATGAGCAGTTCTTC.

The sample holds a few counts of this clonotype. The chain recombines TRBV4-3 with TRBJ2-1; 7 bases agree with TRBD2. Germline-derived CDR1 and CDR2 are LGHNA and YSLEER. J was trimmed by 5 bases and V by 3 bases; bases with no gene match: 10. This CDR3 has 16 amino acids. The CDR3 nucleotides read TGCGCCAGCAGCCAGGCCGAAGCGGGAATGGACAATGAGCAGTTCTTC. It specifies CASSQAEAGMDNEQFF.

This clonotype showed up many times. This chain joins TRBV5-1 and TRBJ2-3, with 9 bases identical to TRBD1. V dropped 4 bases and J dropped 0; count of bases not matched to a gene: 3. The germline V gene has CDR1 SGHRS and CDR2 YFSETQ. This CDR3 is built from 15 residues. The CDR3 DNA sequence: TGCGCCAGCAGCGTTGGGACAGGGAGCACAGATACGCAGTATTTT. Translated: CASSVGTGSTDTQYF.

V is TRBV6-4 and J is TRBJ2-5; D possibly corresponds to TRBD1 (5 bases). The CDR3 length is 16 residues. Germline assignment: CDR1 MRHNA and CDR2 SNTAGT. The V end lost 3 bases, the J end lost 9 bases, and 23 bases lay between the germline ends. CDR3 protein: CASSDIKDKENEPQYF. Here the CDR3 DNA reads TGTGCCAGCAGTGATATTAAGGACAAGGAGAATGAGCCCCAGTACTTC.

This clonotype was seen more than once but under ten times. The chain couples TRBV20-1 to TRBJ1-4, with D possibly TRBD1 on 5 matching bases. CDR1 and CDR2 (germline): DFQATT, SNEGSKA (reference sequence). The ends were cut back, 0 bases at V and 4 bases at J, with 12 bases in the middle. The CDR3 totals 15 residues. The CDR3 nucleotides read TGCAGTGCTAGAGATCTGGGCAGGGATAATGAAAAACTGTTTTTT. Its protein product is CSARDLGRDNEKLFF.

In its sample, this clonotype was seen a few times. The chain uses TRBV12-3 or TRBV12-4 and TRBJ2-7; TRBD1 aligns across 10 bases. CDR3 length equals 16 residues. V gave up 3 bases and J gave up 4 bases; unmatched junction bases: 9. The CDR3 loop reads CASSFRGGQGKYEQYF. CDR3 nucleotide sequence: TGTGCCAGCAGTTTTAGGGGGGGACAGGGGAAATACGAGCAGTACTTC.

Many counts were recorded for this clonotype. This sequence joins TRBV12-3 or TRBV12-4 and TRBJ2-7; 7 bases fit TRBD1. V lost 4 bases and J lost 2; bases outside the gene matches: 8. The length of the CDR3 is 15 residues. The CDR3 nucleotides read TGTGCCAGCAGTTCGCCGGGACAGTCAGCCTACGAGCAGTACTTC. Residues: CASSSPGQSAYEQYF.

This clonotype was detected a few times. V gene TRBV7-2 combines with J gene TRBJ2-1; D possibly corresponds to TRBD2 (6 bases). Trimming removed 2 bases from V and 7 bases from J, with 15 bases in between. The CDR3 spans 15 residues. Germline-derived CDR1 and CDR2 are SGHTA and FQGNSA. The CDR3 sequence: CASSLFPGVGNEQFF. The CDR3 DNA follows: TGTGCCAGCAGCTTATTTCCGGGAGTGGGTAATGAGCAGTTCTTC.

The chain couples TRBV4-2 to TRBJ2-1; D is undetermined. The germline V and J ends were trimmed by 4 bases and 8 bases, with 24 bases remaining between them. This CDR3 spans 17 amino acids. Looked up from germline, CDR1 is LGHNA and CDR2 is YNFKEQ. The CDR3 DNA follows: TGTGCCAGCAGCCGCCTTTCGCAGGCGGTTCCTTCGGATGAGCAGTTCTTC. Its protein is CASSRLSQAVPSDEQFF.

The genes are TRBV28 and TRBJ1-2, with D possibly being TRBD1 (6 bases). The length of the CDR3 is 15 residues. CDR1 MDHEN and CDR2 SYDVKM come from the germline V gene. Deletions cut 4 bases from V and 6 bases from J, with 18 bases between. Written as DNA, the CDR3 is TGTGCCAGCAGTTCACACCCCGGGACACCGAATGGCTACACCTTC. Translated, it gives CASSSHPGTPNGYTF.

This clonotype occurred a few times. J is TRBJ2-5 and V is TRBV5-1; D unclear. Trimming took off 0 bases at V and 7 bases at J, with 13 bases between the two ends. CDR1 is SGHRS and CDR2 is YFSETQ in the germline V gene. This CDR3 has 14 residues. CDR3 sequence reads: CASSLDQLPGTQYF. In DNA, the CDR3 is TGCGCCAGCAGCTTGGACCAACTCCCGGGGACCCAGTACTTC.

This chain uses TRBV12-3 or TRBV12-4 with TRBJ1-2; maybe TRBD1 (6 bases). The ends were cut back, 5 bases at V and 3 bases at J, with 10 bases in the middle. This CDR3 spans 13 amino acids. The CDR3 loop reads CASSTGPYYGYTF. The CDR3 coding sequence is TGTGCCAGCAGTACAGGGCCGTACTATGGCTACACCTTC.

This clonotype has just a few counts. This chain uses TRBV4-3 with TRBJ1-1; D unclear. V was trimmed by 1 base and J by 6 bases, leaving 15 bases between them. The germline CDR1 and CDR2 sequences are LGHNA and YSLEER. This CDR3 spans 15 amino acids. CDR3 loop: CASSQGVGFFAEAFF. The CDR3 DNA reads TGCGCCAGCAGCCAAGGGGTAGGGTTTTTCGCTGAAGCTTTCTTT.

This clonotype appeared a few times. The CDR3 bases are TGTGCCAGCAGCAAAGAGGACCTCCCAAGCTATGGCTACACCTTC. This translates into CASSKEDLPSYGYTF. The chain carries TRBV21-1 and TRBJ1-2. TRBV21-1 has pseudogene status. CDR3 size: 15 residues.

This chain joins TRBV5-1 and TRBJ2-1; 9 bases agree with TRBD2. The junction had 12 bases not matched to a gene; V was cut back by 4 bases and J by 7 bases. CDR1 is SGHRS and CDR2 is YFSETQ in the germline V gene. The CDR3 extends over 16 amino acids. CDR3 sequence reads: CASSPGGRGGRNEQFF. CDR3 DNA: TGCGCCAGCAGCCCCGGTGGGCGGGGGGGCCGGAATGAGCAGTTCTTC.

This clonotype has a handful of counts. The chain is built from TRBV12-3 or TRBV12-4 and TRBJ2-3; 7 bases fit TRBD1. V lost 3 bases and J lost 8; bases outside the gene matches: 14. The CDR3 totals 16 residues. The CDR3 is CASSFRETGYLATQYF. Written as DNA, the CDR3 is TGTGCCAGCAGTTTTAGAGAGACAGGGTATTTGGCTACGCAGTATTTT.

This chain links TRBV5-1 with TRBJ2-7; the match to TRBD1 covers 9 bases. This CDR3 spans 14 amino acids. Trimming cost V 4 bases and J 6 bases; bases outside gene matches: 8. Per the germline V gene, CDR1 is SGHRS and CDR2 is YFSETQ. The CDR3 nucleotides are TGCGCCAGCAGCCGATATACAGGGGGCCGCGAGCAGTACTTC. Translated: CASSRYTGGREQYF.

The table lists this clonotype with many counts. The CDR3 nucleotides are TGTGCCAGCGACAGGTCTAGCACAGATACGCAGTATTTT. Amino acid sequence: CASDRSSTDTQYF. This chain connects TRBV12-3 or TRBV12-4 to TRBJ2-3, with D possibly matching TRBD1 (6 bases). V lost 8 bases, J lost 0 bases, and 9 bases lay in between. CDR3 length: 13 residues.

This clonotype was counted at least ten times. V gene TRBV29-1 combines with J gene TRBJ2-2; the D gene is possibly TRBD1 (6 bases). This CDR3 is built from 12 residues. V gave up 6 bases and J gave up 5 bases, with 10 bases separating them. Germline lookup yields CDR1 SQVTM and CDR2 ANQGSEA. The CDR3 DNA reads TGCAGCGTGATACAGGGTACCGGGGAGCTGTTTTTT. Translation gives CSVIQGTGELFF.

This clonotype was picked up many times. The V call is TRBV24-1, the J call TRBJ2-1; D unresolved. Germline CDR1 and CDR2: KGHDR and SFDVKD. The CDR3 consists of 15 residues. V lost 9 bases and J 0 bases, leaving 14 bases between the germline ends. CDR3 sequence: CATGWDQSSYNEQFF. In DNA, the CDR3 is TGTGCCACCGGTTGGGATCAGAGCTCCTACAATGAGCAGTTCTTC.